This T cell receptor beta chain was sequenced during a study of blood T cells in healthy people across ages. CDR3 size: 14 residues. Deletions cut 8 bases from V and 6 bases from J, with 20 bases between. Germline V gene lookup returns CDR1 SQVTM and CDR2 ANQGSEA. The use of a sample-barcoded 5' primer and a J-beta primer mix characterized a second PCR of roughly 6 to 11 cycles. TCRdb re-called the 5' RACE reads through MiXCR, storing one row per CDR3 protein. Altogether around 620,000 distinct CDR3 sequences are present, about 25% being singletons, with the ten largest covering 18%. Every donor gave approximately 10 milliliters of peripheral blood.

The sample taken for sequencing was blood. This TCR derives from a woman aged 70-85 years in good health. The chain has TRBV29-1 and TRBJ2-1, with D possibly matching TRBD2 (7 bases). CDR3 in DNA: TGCAGCTCCCTAGGCGGGGGCGTTTCCAATGAGCAGTTCTTC. Residues: CSSLGGGVSNEQFF.